The 25 T cell receptor beta chains below all came from one sample that was sequenced in a study of T cell responses to AZD1222 COVID-19 vaccine. Clones were sequenced by immunoSEQ multiplex PCR, and TCRdb holds only the in-frame ones, with some missing. This sample carries about 100,000 clones, roughly 86% of them seen once, and the ten largest clones take approximately 5%. The sequencing here drew on peripheral blood, taken on day 0 of AZD1222 vaccination. Receptors were obtained from an adult in good health.

For the CDR3, the DNA is TGTGCCAGCAGAAGGACAGGGCCCGAGTCTGAGTACTTC. Its translation is CASRRTGPESEYF. The gene calls are TRBV2 and TRBJ2-7; 8 positions agree with TRBD1. The ends lost 6 bases at V and 11 bases at J; junction bases unmatched: 12. The CDR3 runs 13 residues. Germline V CDR1 and CDR2: SNHLY, FYNNEI.

The genes are TRBV25-1 and TRBJ1-3; D remains unclear. The CDR3 covers 13 residues. Trimming stripped 5 bases from V and 0 bases from J, with 5 bases between. Germline-derived CDR1 and CDR2 are MGHDK and SYGVNS. This CDR3 is CASSLSSGNTIYF. The DNA of the CDR3 is TGTGCCAGCAGTTTATCCTCTGGAAACACCATATATTTT.

The chain uses TRBV12-3 or TRBV12-4 and TRBJ2-5; D is undetermined. Trimming took off 3 bases at V and 7 bases at J, with 12 bases between the two ends. The CDR3 runs 13 residues. The CDR3 protein is CASSFTSPGTQYF. CDR3 DNA sequence: TGTGCCAGCAGTTTCACATCACCGGGGACCCAGTACTTC.

This chain links TRBV27 with TRBJ1-1; maybe TRBD1 (5 bases). The germline V gene has CDR1 MNHEY and CDR2 SMNVEV (reference sequence). V was pared by 3 bases and J by 5 bases, with 19 bases between. CDR3 size: 16 residues. CDR3 in amino acids: CASSFKGQAGTTEAFF. For the CDR3, the DNA is TGTGCCAGCAGTTTTAAGGGGCAGGCGGGGACGACTGAAGCTTTCTTT.

The gene calls are TRBV5-1 and TRBJ1-4, with 7 bases identical to TRBD1. The CDR3 contains 15 residues. Germline V CDR1 and CDR2: SGHRS, YFSETQ. The trim removed 4 bases at V and 5 bases at J, leaving 8 bases unmatched. As DNA, the CDR3 is TGCGCCAGCAGCGAATTGACAGGGACAAATGAAAAACTGTTTTTT. Translation: CASSELTGTNEKLFF. The full variable domain, rest sourced from reference TRBV5-1 and TRBJ1-4, is KAGVTQTPRYLIKTRGQQVTLSCSPISGHRSVSWYQQTPGQGLQFLFEYFSETQRNKGNFPGRFSGRQFSNSRSEMNVSTLELGDSALYLCASSELTGTNEKLFFGSGTQLSVL.

The chain carries TRBV4-3 and TRBJ2-7; 7 positions match TRBD2. CDR3 length: 15 amino acids. CDR1 and CDR2 from the germline V gene are LGHNA and YSLEER. V lost 0 bases to trimming and J lost 3 bases; unmatched junction nucleotides: 5. The CDR3 nucleotides are TGCGCCAGCAGCCAAGATACTCGCGGGAGCTACGAGCAGTACTTC. Residues: CASSQDTRGSYEQYF.

This chain uses TRBV30 with TRBJ1-2, with D possibly being TRBD1 (5 bases). The CDR3 is 13 residues long. The germline V and J ends were trimmed by 8 bases and 2 bases, with 15 bases remaining between them. The germline gives CDR1 GTSNPN, CDR2 SVGIG (reference sequence). CDR3 in DNA: TGTGCCCGGCACGATGGGGCCAACTATGGCTACACCTTC. It yields the protein CARHDGANYGYTF.

The chain couples TRBV7-6 to TRBJ1-5; possible D gene TRBD1, 5 bases. V lost 5 bases and J 1 base, leaving 12 bases between the germline ends. Germline V gene data show CDR1 as SGHVS and CDR2 as FNYEAQ. The CDR3 length is 15 residues. CDR3 DNA: TGTGCCAGCAGCACCGGAGGGACGAGCAATCAGCCCCAGCATTTT. Its protein product is CASSTGGTSNQPQHF. The variable domain in full, with the rest retrieved from reference TRBV7-6 and TRBJ1-5, is GAGVSQSPRYKVTKRGQDVALRCDPISGHVSLYWYRQALGQGPEFLTYFNYEAQQDKSGLPNDRFSAERPEGSISTLTIQRTEQRDSAMYRCASSTGGTSNQPQHFGDGTRLSIL.

The chain combines TRBV6-2 or TRBV6-3 with TRBJ2-6, with D possibly TRBD1 on 6 matching bases. The CDR3 loop spans 17 amino acids. The V and J ends lost 5 bases and 0 bases respectively, with 14 bases between them. Germline V gene sequence: CDR1 MNHEY, CDR2 SVGEGT. The CDR3 sequence: CASSTNRDPSGANVLTF. CDR3 coding DNA: TGTGCCAGCAGTACGAACAGGGATCCCTCTGGGGCCAACGTCCTGACTTTC.

This chain joins TRBV11-2 and TRBJ1-4, with D maybe TRBD1 (6 bases). Germline-derived CDR1 and CDR2 are SGHAT and FQNNGV. CDR3 length: 14 amino acids. V gave up 3 bases and J gave up 8 bases, with 13 bases separating them. The CDR3 spells CASSFGGAGEKLFF. The CDR3 DNA reads as TGTGCCAGCAGCTTCGGGGGGGCTGGGGAAAAACTGTTTTTT.

J is TRBJ1-1 and V is TRBV7-2; D gene ambiguous. The CDR3 totals 17 residues. Trimming cost V 0 bases and J 7 bases, with 21 bases left between them. Germline-derived CDR1 and CDR2 are SGHTA and FQGNSA. The CDR3 nucleotides are TGTGCCAGCAGCTTAGCCCCCCCGGGGTTCGGGGTAGGTGAAGCTTTCTTT. Its translation is CASSLAPPGFGVGEAFF.

This rearrangement joins TRBV5-5 to TRBJ1-5; D unresolved. V gave up 5 bases and J gave up 5 bases, with 14 bases separating them. The CDR3 extends over 14 amino acids. Germline CDR1 and CDR2: SGHKS and YYEKEE (reference sequence). The CDR3 is CASSEVGGDQPQHF. The CDR3, as DNA: TGTGCCAGCAGTGAAGTCGGTGGGGATCAGCCCCAGCATTTT.

The chain has TRBV7-2 and TRBJ1-2, with D tentatively TRBD1 (6 bases). Between the trimmed V and J ends, which lost 5 bases and 7 bases, there was a span of 8 bases. The CDR3 runs to 11 residues. The germline V gene encodes CDR1 SGHTA and CDR2 FQGNSA. DNA of the CDR3: TGTGCCAGCAGCCCGGGGGCTGGCTACACCTTC. This translates into CASSPGAGYTF. The full variable domain, with the rest looked up from reference TRBV7-2 and TRBJ1-2, is GAGVSQSPSNKVTEKGKDVELRCDPISGHTALYWYRQSLGQGLEFLIYFQGNSAPDKSGLPSDRFSAERTGGSVSTLTIQRTQQEDSAVYLCASSPGAGYTFGSGTRLTVV.

This clone was found once. This chain uses TRBV7-2 with TRBJ2-3; possibly TRBD2 for D (5 bases). CDR1 is SGHTA, CDR2 FQGNSA, per germline. Trimming stripped 3 bases from V and 2 bases from J, with 9 bases between. This CDR3 has 14 amino acids. The CDR3 nucleotides read TGTGCCAGCAGCTTTTCGGGAAACACAGATACGCAGTATTTT. Its protein is CASSFSGNTDTQYF.

The V call is TRBV19, the J call TRBJ2-2, with D perhaps TRBD1 or TRBD2 (5 bases each). This CDR3 contains 16 residues. CDR1 and CDR2 from the germline V gene are LNHDA and SQIVND (reference sequence). V was trimmed by 6 bases and J by 2 bases, leaving 16 bases between them. The CDR3 here is CASRLVLGPNTGELFF. The CDR3 DNA reads TGTGCCAGTAGGTTGGTATTGGGACCAAACACCGGGGAGCTGTTTTTT.

V gene TRBV24-1 combines with J gene TRBJ2-1; D remains ambiguous. The CDR3 contains 14 residues. From germline, CDR1 is KGHDR and CDR2 SFDVKD. Trimming pared 1 base from V and 8 bases from J, leaving 11 bases between. The CDR3 sequence is CATSDFAAKYEQFF. The CDR3 nucleotides are TGTGCCACCAGTGATTTTGCAGCCAAGTATGAGCAGTTCTTC.

As DNA, the CDR3 is TGCGCCAGCAGTGAGCCCGGATCGTATGGCTACACCTTC. This sequence encodes CASSEPGSYGYTF. The chain is built from TRBV10-2 and TRBJ1-2; D is ambiguous. From germline, CDR1 is WSHSY and CDR2 SAAADI. Between the trimmed V and J ends, which lost 2 bases and 5 bases, there was a span of 9 bases. This CDR3 spans 13 amino acids.

The rearrangement uses TRBV19 and TRBJ1-2; weak D call: TRBD1 (6 bases). The CDR3 runs 16 residues. Trimming removed 7 bases from V and 4 bases from J, with 22 bases in between. The germline V gene encodes CDR1 LNHDA and CDR2 SQIVND (reference sequence). The CDR3 sequence is CASTENPTGARYGYTF. The CDR3 DNA reads TGTGCCAGTACCGAAAACCCAACGGGGGCGCGCTATGGCTACACCTTC.

This clone appeared a single time. V usage is TRBV7-9 and J usage is TRBJ1-2; 7 bases agree with TRBD1. With V trimmed by 2 bases and J by 2 bases, 8 bases remained unmatched. The length of the CDR3 is 16 residues. CDR1 and CDR2 from the germline V gene are SEHNR and FQNEAQ (reference sequence). This chain's CDR3 is CASSLTLAGGNYGYTF. CDR3 DNA: TGTGCCAGCAGCTTAACTTTGGCAGGGGGAAACTATGGCTACACCTTC.

The V gene is TRBV9, the J gene TRBJ1-4; 8 bases line up with TRBD1. CDR1 is SGDLS and CDR2 is YYNGEE in the germline V gene. Germline trimming cut 0 bases from V and 8 bases from J; bases unmatched to any gene: 6. The CDR3 is 15 amino acids. CDR3 in DNA: TGTGCCAGCAGCGTAGGTTCAGGGGGCCGAGAAAAACTGTTTTTT. It encodes CASSVGSGGREKLFF. Complete variable domain (other parts from reference TRBV9 and TRBJ1-4): DSGVTQTPKHLITATGQRVTLRCSPRSGDLSVYWYQQSLDQGLQFLIQYYNGEERAKGNILERFSAQQFPDLHSELNLSSLELGDSALYFCASSVGSGGREKLFFGSGTQLSVL.

The chain links TRBV9 to TRBJ2-5; 7 nucleotides agree with TRBD1. Unmatched junction bases numbered 5, after V lost 4 bases and J lost 2 bases. The CDR3 has 14 amino acids. Per germline, CDR1 SGDLS and CDR2 YYNGEE. The CDR3 here is CASSLDRVQETQYF. CDR3 DNA: TGTGCCAGCAGCCTTGACAGGGTACAAGAGACCCAGTACTTC.

The V and J genes are TRBV5-1 and TRBJ2-1; D may be TRBD2 (6 bases). The CDR3 runs 11 residues. The germline gives CDR1 SGHRS, CDR2 YFSETQ. V lost 7 bases, J lost 14 bases, and 16 bases lay in between. The CDR3 here is CASRDFLEEFF. In DNA, the CDR3 is TGCGCCAGCCGGGACTTCCTGGAAGAGTTCTTC.

This clone was detected once. The chain combines TRBV5-1 with TRBJ1-3, with a weak D call TRBD1 (5 bases). V lost 3 bases to trimming and J lost 2 bases, with 36 bases between them. The CDR3 loop spans 23 amino acids. Germline CDR1 is SGHRS and CDR2 is YFSETQ. The CDR3 region is CASSSGLTVAPSGGSSTGNTIYF. The CDR3 nucleotides are TGCGCCAGCAGCTCGGGGCTCACCGTAGCCCCTTCTGGTGGTAGCAGTACTGGAAACACCATATATTTT.

The rearrangement joins TRBV5-1 to TRBJ2-3; 10 nucleotides align to TRBD2. This CDR3 has 18 residues. Germline CDR1 and CDR2: SGHRS and YFSETQ. V lost 0 bases to trimming and J lost 1 base; unmatched junction nucleotides: 8. In DNA form, the CDR3 reads TGCGCCAGCAGCTTGGCTCTAGCGGGAGATAGGGGCACAGATACGCAGTATTTT. Its translation is CASSLALAGDRGTDTQYF.

The gene calls are TRBV5-4 and TRBJ1-1; tentative D call: TRBD1 (6 bases). Deletions cut 4 bases from V and 8 bases from J, with 18 bases between. This CDR3 contains 14 residues. The germline V gene has CDR1 SGHNT and CDR2 YYREEE (reference sequence). CDR3 sequence: CASSPGWGLGEAFF. The CDR3 DNA is TGTGCCAGCAGCCCTGGCTGGGGGCTAGGGGAAGCTTTCTTT.